This TCR beta chain emerged from a study of T-cell memory formation after mild COVID-19. Study background: Across donors, TCR clusters were largely donor specific. Study-level findings and limits: Clones contracting day 15 to 85 were balanced CD4/CD8; later expanders leaned CD4+. SARS-CoV-2 specificity of second-wave clones peaking day 37 was unconfirmed.

Comment on this clonotype: Its specificity is not known.

CDR3 length: 15 residues. Germline V gene data show CDR1 as SGHTA and CDR2 as FQGNSA. V dropped 1 base and J dropped 5; count of bases not matched to a gene: 6. 5'RACE primed from the constant segment yielded TCR alpha and TCR beta cDNA libraries bearing sample barcodes and UMIs. TCRdb analysed the 5' RACE reads with MiXCR anew, one entry per CDR3 protein. The data hold 150,000 to 200,000 distinct CDR3 sequences, with 11% observed a single time. The sequencing sample was made of PBMCs or a T cell subset sorted from them (not recorded which). This sequence joins TRBV7-2 and TRBJ2-5; the match to TRBD2 covers 8 bases. This sequence originates from a man aged 18 to 35 who had mild COVID-19 (a few samples of this study predate the infection). Cell type and time point are not known. CDR3 sequence (DNA): TGTGCCAGCAGCTTAGGCGGCGCGGGGGGTGAGACCCAGTACTTC. This gives the protein CASSLGGAGGETQYF.